Shown below are 26 T cell receptor beta chains from a single sample sequenced in a study of control samples from healthy donors and cancer patients. Method: immunoSEQ multiplex PCR; TCRdb's copy keeps in-frame clones and lacks some. Seen here are about 130,000 clones, around nine tenths observed once, and the top ten hold roughly 2.6%. Input material: blood. Every receptor here comes from a man between 40 and 49 years old in good health.

The gene calls are TRBV6-5 and TRBJ2-7; D is unresolved. V was shortened by 8 bases and J by 2 bases, with 19 bases between the two germline ends. The CDR3 spans 15 residues. Germline loops: CDR1 MNHEY, CDR2 SVGAGI. The CDR3 reads CASSQSQTRTYEQYF. The DNA of the CDR3 is TGTGCCAGCTCTCAAAGCCAGACCCGCACCTACGAGCAGTACTTC.

The V gene is TRBV2, the J gene TRBJ1-2, with D unclear. There are 11 residues in the CDR3. V was shortened by 7 bases and J by 7 bases, with 10 bases between the two germline ends. Germline V gene data show CDR1 as SNHLY and CDR2 as FYNNEI. Written as DNA, the CDR3 is TGTGCCAGCATGGCGTACGGTGGCTACACCTTC. It codes for CASMAYGGYTF.

CDR3: CASSVDGGEGTEAFF. Written as DNA, the CDR3 is TGTGCCAGCAGCGTAGATGGGGGGGAGGGCACTGAAGCTTTCTTT. The chain links TRBV9 to TRBJ1-1; a possible D gene is TRBD1 (5 bases). In germline, CDR1 is SGDLS, CDR2 YYNGEE. The germline V and J ends were trimmed by 0 bases and 4 bases, with 13 bases remaining between them. The CDR3 totals 15 residues.

The chain carries TRBV10-3 and TRBJ2-7; 12 bases line up with TRBD1. Germline V gene data show CDR1 as ENHRY and CDR2 as SYGVKD. This CDR3 contains 15 residues. Trimming cost V 6 bases and J 2 bases; bases outside gene matches: 5. The CDR3 DNA reads as TGTGCCATCAGGGCCGGGACAGGGGGCGCCTACGAGCAGTACTTC. Its translation is CAIRAGTGGAYEQYF.

The V call is TRBV9, the J call TRBJ2-1; 11 positions match TRBD2. Germline V gene lookup returns CDR1 SGDLS and CDR2 YYNGEE. The CDR3 totals 16 residues. V gave up 3 bases and J gave up 4 bases; unmatched junction bases: 6. The CDR3 protein is CASSAIAGGRYNEQFF. The CDR3 DNA follows: TGTGCCAGCAGCGCCATAGCGGGGGGGCGTTACAATGAGCAGTTCTTC.

The V call is TRBV28, the J call TRBJ1-5; D is ambiguous. V lost 1 base and J 3 bases, leaving 10 bases between the germline ends. The CDR3 spans 15 residues. CDR1 and CDR2 from the germline V gene are MDHEN and SYDVKM. CDR3 sequence (DNA): TGTGCCAGCAGTTTATTTGCCCGCTTCAATCAGCCCCAGCATTTT. It translates to CASSLFARFNQPQHF.

The rearrangement uses TRBV29-1 and TRBJ2-1; 7 positions match TRBD2. V was clipped by 4 bases and J by 3 bases; unmatched bases: 3. The CDR3 consists of 13 residues. Germline lookup yields CDR1 SQVTM and CDR2 ANQGSEA. In DNA, the CDR3 is TGCAGCGTTGGTGCTAGCGGCTACAATGAGCAGTTCTTC. It encodes CSVGASGYNEQFF.

The chain recombines TRBV27 with TRBJ1-4; D is possibly TRBD1 (6 bases). The germline CDR1 and CDR2 sequences are MNHEY and SMNVEV (reference sequence). V gave up 4 bases and J gave up 8 bases, with 14 bases separating them. The CDR3 contains 14 residues. The CDR3 nucleotides read TGTGCCAGCAGTTCACAGGGCCCGGGGGAAAAACTGTTTTTT. Its protein product is CASSSQGPGEKLFF. Full variable domain (rest looked up from reference TRBV27 and TRBJ1-4): EAQVTQNPRYLITVTGKKLTVTCSQNMNHEYMSWYRQDPGLGLRQIYYSMNVEVTDKGDVPEGYKVSRKEKRNFPLILESPSPNQTSLYFCASSSQGPGEKLFFGSGTQLSVL.

This sequence joins TRBV3-1 (or the pseudogene TRBV3-2) and TRBJ1-1; D is ambiguous. Trimming removed 6 bases at V and 0 bases at J, with 11 bases between. The CDR3 is made up of 14 amino acids. CDR1 and CDR2 (germline): LGHDT, YNNKEL (reference sequence). The CDR3 DNA reads as TGTGCCAGCAGGCCAGGCGGAATGAACACTGAAGCTTTCTTT. Translated, it gives CASRPGGMNTEAFF.

The chain recombines TRBV2 with TRBJ2-5; TRBD1 matches at 10 bases. The trim removed 8 bases at V and 5 bases at J, leaving 2 bases unmatched. Germline V gene lookup returns CDR1 SNHLY and CDR2 FYNNEI. This CDR3 spans 12 amino acids. The CDR3 loop is CASRDRGETQYF. In nucleotides, the CDR3 is TGTGCCAGCCGGGACAGGGGTGAGACCCAGTACTTC.

The CDR3 nucleotides are TGTGCCAGCAGCCGACACGTACAGGGGGCAAAGGATGGCTACACCTTC. The encoded protein is CASSRHVQGAKDGYTF. The J gene is TRBJ1-2, the V gene TRBV3-1 (or the pseudogene TRBV3-2); 9 bases map to TRBD1. The V gene's germline CDR1 is LGHDT and CDR2 YNNKEL (reference sequence). Trimming took 4 bases from V and 6 from J; bases not matched to a gene: 12. This CDR3 contains 16 residues.

The genes are TRBV7-8 and TRBJ2-1, with 7 bases aligning to TRBD2. J was trimmed by 6 bases and V by 5 bases; bases with no gene match: 7. The length of the CDR3 is 14 residues. Germline CDR1 and CDR2: SGHVS and FQNEAQ. The CDR3 coding sequence is TGTGCCAGCAGCCTGACTAGCTTTGGCAATGAGCAGTTCTTC. Residues: CASSLTSFGNEQFF.

The CDR3 nucleotides are TGTGCCAGCAGCCCGTGGACAGGGGGCTCCTACAATGAGCAGTTCTTC. Translated, it gives CASSPWTGGSYNEQFF. V usage is TRBV3-1 (or the pseudogene TRBV3-2) and J usage is TRBJ2-1; TRBD1 aligns across 10 bases. The trim removed 4 bases at V and 0 bases at J, leaving 3 bases unmatched. Germline V CDR1 and CDR2: LGHDT, YNNKEL (reference sequence). CDR3 length: 16 residues.

This sequence joins TRBV12-3 or TRBV12-4 and TRBJ1-5, with TRBD1 as a possible D gene (5 bases). With 6 bases removed from V and 9 bases from J, the gap between germline ends came to 15 bases. The CDR3 totals 13 residues. CDR3 region: CASRGTGHGPQHF. The CDR3 coding sequence is TGTGCCAGCAGGGGAACGGGGCACGGGCCCCAGCATTTT.

The V call is TRBV4-1, the J call TRBJ2-6; D remains unclear. Trimming stripped 0 bases from V and 0 bases from J, with 6 bases between. The CDR3 contains 16 residues. Germline V gene data show CDR1 as MGHRA and CDR2 as YSYEKL. This CDR3 is CASSQDPFSGANVLTF. The CDR3 DNA reads as TGCGCCAGCAGCCAAGATCCCTTCTCTGGGGCCAACGTCCTGACTTTC.

The genes are TRBV4-1 and TRBJ1-2; D may be TRBD1 (5 bases). Germline assignment: CDR1 MGHRA and CDR2 YSYEKL. Trimming pared 0 bases from V and 4 bases from J, leaving 15 bases between. The CDR3 is 16 residues long. CDR3 region: CASSQDRGDSSYGYTF. DNA for the CDR3: TGCGCCAGCAGCCAAGATCGGGGGGACTCAAGCTATGGCTACACCTTC.

The chain is built from TRBV6-5 and TRBJ1-5; the D is unclear. Germline V gene lookup returns CDR1 MNHEY and CDR2 SVGAGI. The V and J ends lost 4 bases and 2 bases respectively, with 6 bases between them. The CDR3 sequence is 13 residues long. DNA for the CDR3: TGTGCCAGCAGTTGGACCGGCAATCAGCCCCAGCATTTT. Translating gives CASSWTGNQPQHF.

CDR3: CASSYEALAKNIQYF. In DNA, the CDR3 is TGTGCCAGCAGTTACGAAGCGCTAGCCAAAAACATTCAGTACTTC. The chain employs TRBV6-2 or TRBV6-3 and TRBJ2-4; no definite D call. The germline V gene encodes CDR1 MNHEY and CDR2 SVGEGT. V was pared by 2 bases and J by 0 bases, with 8 bases between. The CDR3 is made up of 15 amino acids.

The chain has TRBV19 and TRBJ1-1, with a possible D match to TRBD1 (6 bases). CDR1 and CDR2 from the germline V gene are LNHDA and SQIVND (reference sequence). V was trimmed by 0 bases and J by 11 bases, leaving 13 bases between them. CDR3 length: 13 amino acids. CDR3 nucleotide sequence: TGTGCCAGTAGTATAGACAGGGGAACCGTGGCTTTCTTT. Translated, it gives CASSIDRGTVAFF. The complete variable domain, with remaining parts taken from reference TRBV19 and TRBJ1-1, reads DGGITQSPKYLFRKEGQNVTLSCEQNLNHDAMYWYRQDPGQGLRLIYYSQIVNDFQKGDIAEGYSVSREKKESFPLTVTSAQKNPTAFYLCASSIDRGTVAFFGQGTRLTVV.

The V and J genes are TRBV9 and TRBJ2-2; D is ambiguous. This CDR3 is 14 amino acids long. Germline-derived CDR1 and CDR2 are SGDLS and YYNGEE. Trimming shortened V by 3 bases and J by 0 bases, and 6 bases separated the two germline ends. The CDR3 DNA is TGTGCCAGCAGCGCAGTTACGAACACCGGGGAGCTGTTTTTT. Translating gives CASSAVTNTGELFF.

V and J are TRBV7-2 and TRBJ2-4, with 11 bases matching TRBD1. V trimming: 3 bases; J trimming: 3 bases; junction bases outside the gene matches: 7. The CDR3 runs to 17 residues. Looked up from germline, CDR1 is SGHTA and CDR2 is FQGNSA. The CDR3 sequence is CASSFWTGGVGKNIQYF. The CDR3 DNA reads TGTGCCAGCAGCTTTTGGACAGGGGGCGTCGGCAAAAACATTCAGTACTTC.

This chain joins TRBV6-4 and TRBJ1-5; no clear D. The CDR3 has 13 amino acids. Germline V lookup: CDR1 MRHNA, CDR2 SNTAGT. V lost 5 bases and J 3 bases, leaving 8 bases between the germline ends. The DNA of the CDR3 is TGTGCCAGCAGTCCCCAGTACAATCAGCCCCAGCATTTT. It yields the protein CASSPQYNQPQHF.

The chain carries TRBV11-2 and TRBJ1-1, with 10 bases aligning to TRBD1. CDR3 length: 16 amino acids. CDR1 is SGHAT, CDR2 FQNNGV, per germline. V was pared by 5 bases and J by 5 bases, with 11 bases of the junction left unmatched. The CDR3 DNA reads as TGTGCCAGCAGCGCGAGACAGGGGGCCTTTGTAACTGAAGCTTTCTTT. Its protein product is CASSARQGAFVTEAFF.

The chain joins TRBV10-1 to TRBJ2-3; D not resolved. Trimming pared 3 bases from V and 8 bases from J, leaving 18 bases between. The CDR3 runs to 15 residues. In germline, CDR1 is WNHNN, CDR2 SYGVQD (reference sequence). The CDR3 region is CASSDHRTLSATQYF. CDR3 nucleotides: TGCGCCAGCAGTGACCACCGGACCCTCTCCGCTACGCAGTATTTT.

The chain employs TRBV9 and TRBJ2-7; D unclear. Trimming removed 5 bases from V and 7 bases from J, with 4 bases in between. The CDR3 is made up of 9 amino acids. CDR1 and CDR2 from the germline V gene are SGDLS and YYNGEE. This CDR3 is CASRTEQYF. The CDR3 coding sequence is TGTGCCAGCAGGACTGAGCAGTACTTC.

There are a few counts of this clone. The CDR3: CASSEGLGQGTLSGNTIYF. In DNA form, the CDR3 reads TGTGCCAGCAGTGAAGGGTTGGGGCAGGGGACCCTCTCTGGAAACACCATATATTTT. The chain uses TRBV6-1 and TRBJ1-3; weak D call: TRBD1 (6 bases). The ends were cut back, 1 base at V and 0 bases at J, with 19 bases in the middle. The CDR3 consists of 19 residues. The germline gives CDR1 MNHNS, CDR2 SASEGT.